The present T cell receptor (beta chain) was sequenced within a study of cytomegalovirus exposure and HLA in healthy donors. Study-level findings and limits: Among TCR beta chains of equal frequency, HLA-associated ones were more clonally expanded in a later analysis.

As to this clone: Its antigen is undetermined.

The PCR made use of 60 Vbeta and 13 Jbeta primers. The repertoire was sequenced with immunoSEQ multiplex PCR; TCRdb's copy has only in-frame clones and lacks some. The table records 90,000 to 130,000 clones, around 78% of them present only once. The specimen sequenced was PBMCs. The sequence was collected from a woman in her thirties in good health and CMV-seronegative.

The CDR3 region has the DNA TGTGCCTGGTCCACCGGTTCCGGGGAGCTGTTTTTT. Protein: CAWSTGSGELFF. The chain carries TRBV30 and TRBJ2-2; D unresolved. V was cut by 5 bases and J by 6 bases, with 10 bases left in between. From germline, CDR1 is GTSNPN and CDR2 SVGIG (reference sequence). The CDR3 consists of 12 residues.